A single sample is the source of the 29 T cell receptor beta chains below, sequenced in a study of shared clonotypes between healthy human individuals. Profiling relied on immunoSEQ multiplex PCR, and the TCRdb table lists in-frame clones only, not all of them. The sample has approximately 640,000 clones, around 72% seen once; the top ten hold under 2%. Specimen: memory CD4+ T cells sorted from blood. Stated subset: CD45RA-negative fraction. These receptors all come from a woman aged 30 to 39 in good health.

The chain has TRBV27 and TRBJ2-3; unclear D gene. Germline-derived CDR1 and CDR2 are MNHEY and SMNVEV (reference sequence). This CDR3 spans 13 amino acids. Trimming took 0 bases from V and 11 from J, leaving 12 bases between them. The DNA for the CDR3 is TGTGCCAGCAGTTTATCCCGCGTCGAAGTGCAGTATTTT. Its translation is CASSLSRVEVQYF.

V usage is TRBV27 and J usage is TRBJ1-1; D is unresolved. V lost 3 bases to trimming and J lost 3 bases, with 8 bases between them. The CDR3 runs 13 residues. Germline V CDR1 and CDR2: MNHEY, SMNVEV (reference sequence). The CDR3 protein is CASSFYGYTEAFF. In nucleotides, the CDR3 is TGTGCCAGCAGTTTCTACGGATACACTGAAGCTTTCTTT.

The rearrangement uses TRBV5-5 and TRBJ2-2, with unresolved D. CDR1 is SGHKS, CDR2 YYEKEE, per germline (reference sequence). V was trimmed by 4 bases and J by 5 bases, leaving 12 bases between them. This CDR3 contains 14 residues. The CDR3 spells CASSPAPETGELFF. The CDR3 nucleotides read TGTGCCAGCAGCCCCGCCCCAGAGACCGGGGAGCTGTTTTTT.

The chain employs TRBV27 and TRBJ2-2; D possibly corresponds to TRBD1 (6 bases). V gave up 7 bases and J gave up 0 bases, with 18 bases separating them. Looked up from germline, CDR1 is MNHEY and CDR2 is SMNVEV (reference sequence). The CDR3 is 17 amino acids. The CDR3 DNA reads as TGTGCCAGCAAATCGCCAGGGGACCCCGCGAACACCGGGGAGCTGTTTTTT. The encoded protein is CASKSPGDPANTGELFF.

This clone was seen only a few times. At the DNA level, this CDR3 is encoded by other sequences in the same sample as well. The chain couples TRBV2 to TRBJ2-3, with 9 positions matching TRBD2. The CDR3 consists of 15 residues. Germline CDR1 is SNHLY and CDR2 is FYNNEI. V shed 3 bases and J 4 bases; nucleotides not matched to a gene: 5. The DNA of the CDR3 is TGTGCCAGCAGTGAGAGAGCGGGAGGCCCAGATACGCAGTATTTT. Translated: CASSERAGGPDTQYF.

CDR3 amino acids: CASSSGGGTYNEQFF. For the CDR3, the DNA is TGTGCCAGCAGCTCAGGGGGGGGTACCTACAATGAGCAGTTCTTC. This chain connects TRBV11-2 to TRBJ2-1; D could derive from TRBD1 or TRBD2 (7 bases each). CDR1 is SGHAT, CDR2 FQNNGV, per germline. The CDR3 loop spans 15 amino acids. Trimming cost V 4 bases and J 2 bases, with 12 bases left between them.

The rearrangement links TRBV9 to TRBJ2-5, with 13 bases matching TRBD2. The germline V gene encodes CDR1 SGDLS and CDR2 YYNGEE. The CDR3 spans 17 residues. V gave up 4 bases and J gave up 4 bases; unmatched junction bases: 10. Here the CDR3 reads CASSPGTSGIRRETQYF. The DNA of the CDR3 is TGTGCCAGCAGCCCGGGGACTAGCGGGATCCGGAGAGAGACCCAGTACTTC.

This sequence joins TRBV2 and TRBJ2-7; weak D call: TRBD2 (7 bases). CDR3 length: 14 residues. The V end lost 6 bases, the J end lost 0 bases, and 12 bases lay between the germline ends. From germline, CDR1 is SNHLY and CDR2 FYNNEI. As DNA, the CDR3 is TGTGCCAGCAGGGGGGGGCAGGCCTCCTACGAGCAGTACTTC. Translation gives CASRGGQASYEQYF.

The gene calls are TRBV6-1 and TRBJ1-4; 7 bases line up with TRBD1. CDR3 length equals 15 residues. V was pared by 2 bases and J by 6 bases, with 6 bases of the junction left unmatched. In germline, CDR1 is MNHNS, CDR2 SASEGT. The CDR3 is CASSEQGGIYEKLFF. The CDR3 nucleotides read TGTGCCAGCAGTGAACAGGGGGGAATTTATGAAAAACTGTTTTTT.

This clone has only a few counts. The rearrangement uses TRBV5-4 and TRBJ2-3; a weak D match, TRBD1 (6 bases). V shed 4 bases and J shed 3 bases, with 12 bases lying between them. This CDR3 comprises 14 residues. The germline V gene encodes CDR1 SGHNT and CDR2 YYREEE (reference sequence). In DNA form, the CDR3 reads TGTGCCAGCAGCCCCGGACAGCGGACAGATACGCAGTATTTT. Its protein is CASSPGQRTDTQYF.

The CDR3 here is CAGGRRDTQYF. As DNA, the CDR3 is TGTGCCGGAGGGAGGAGGGATACGCAGTATTTT. V gene TRBV30 combines with J gene TRBJ2-3; possibly TRBD2 for D (6 bases). Trimming removed 8 bases from V and 6 bases from J, with 12 bases in between. Germline CDR1 reads GTSNPN; CDR2 reads SVGIG (reference sequence). The CDR3 spans 11 residues.

This chain joins TRBV4-1 and TRBJ2-2; a possible D gene is TRBD1 (5 bases). The CDR3 covers 18 residues. V lost 0 bases to trimming and J lost 6 bases, with 20 bases between them. The germline V gene has CDR1 MGHRA and CDR2 YSYEKL. The CDR3 loop reads CASSQDRAGGRAAGELFF. The DNA for the CDR3 is TGCGCCAGCAGCCAAGATAGGGCAGGTGGCAGGGCGGCCGGGGAGCTGTTTTTT.

Note on this clone: A much larger clone lies a single base off, so this may be a read error. In the same sample, other DNA sequences code for this CDR3. The chain carries TRBV5-1 and TRBJ2-2; 13 nucleotides match TRBD2. Germline values: CDR1 SGHRS, CDR2 YFSETQ. V was clipped by 4 bases and J by 2 bases; unmatched bases: 2. This CDR3 comprises 16 residues. The CDR3: CASSPGLAGNTGELFF. DNA of the CDR3: TGCGCCAGCAGCCCGGGACTAGCGGGAAACACCGGGGAGCTGTTTTTT.

This clone was observed a single time. V gene TRBV2 combines with J gene TRBJ1-2, with 8 bases identical to TRBD1. Germline trimming cut 1 base from V and 1 base from J; bases unmatched to any gene: 2. The CDR3 extends over 15 amino acids. CDR1 and CDR2 (germline): SNHLY, FYNNEI. CDR3 in amino acids: CASSEGTGINYGYTF. Written as DNA, the CDR3 is TGTGCCAGCAGTGAAGGGACAGGGATTAACTATGGCTACACCTTC.

The rearrangement joins TRBV18 to TRBJ2-1, with D unresolved. The CDR3 runs to 14 residues. Germline V gene data show CDR1 as KGHSH and CDR2 as LQKENI. V lost 0 bases and J 6 bases, leaving 9 bases between the germline ends. CDR3 in DNA: TGTGCCAGCTCACCACCGGCGCTATCCAATGAGCAGTTCTTC. Translating gives CASSPPALSNEQFF. The full variable domain, with the rest looked up from reference TRBV18 and TRBJ2-1, is NAGVMQNPRHLVRRRGQEARLRCSPMKGHSHVYWYRQLPEEGLKFMVYLQKENIIDESGMPKERFSAEFPKEGPSILRIQQVVRGDSAAYFCASSPPALSNEQFFGPGTRLTVL.

The chain employs TRBV30 and TRBJ2-5; TRBD2 matches at 8 bases. CDR3 length equals 16 residues. V was clipped by 5 bases and J by 5 bases; unmatched bases: 16. CDR1 and CDR2 (germline): GTSNPN, SVGIG (reference sequence). CDR3 bases: TGTGCCTGGGCGAACACCGGGACTAGTTGGGGGGAGACCCAGTACTTC. Protein sequence: CAWANTGTSWGETQYF.

About this clone: The same CDR3 can be traced to other DNA sequences in this sample. The rearrangement links TRBV29-1 to TRBJ2-2, with TRBD2 matching over 8 bases. V shed 4 bases and J 5 bases; nucleotides not matched to a gene: 0. Germline-derived CDR1 and CDR2 are SQVTM and ANQGSEA. The CDR3 runs to 12 residues. The CDR3 is CSVAGGTGELFF. CDR3 sequence (DNA): TGCAGCGTTGCGGGGGGGACCGGGGAGCTGTTTTTT.

This clone was found a few times. V and J are TRBV9 and TRBJ2-3; 9 positions agree with TRBD1. Germline loops: CDR1 SGDLS, CDR2 YYNGEE. The CDR3 extends over 15 amino acids. J lost 4 bases, V lost 4 bases, and 7 bases had no gene match. The CDR3 region is CASSPDRGSSDTQYF. The CDR3 bases are TGTGCCAGCAGCCCGGACAGGGGTTCGTCAGATACGCAGTATTTT.

V and J are TRBV2 and TRBJ1-5, with D maybe TRBD1 (5 bases). CDR1 and CDR2 from the germline V gene are SNHLY and FYNNEI. Between the trimmed V and J ends, which lost 5 bases and 4 bases, there was a span of 12 bases. The length of the CDR3 is 14 residues. CDR3 nucleotide sequence: TGTGCCAGCAGTATGACAGAAAAAAATCAGCCCCAGCATTTT. Translated: CASSMTEKNQPQHF.

The V gene is TRBV9, the J gene TRBJ2-2, with 8 bases matching TRBD2. Per germline, CDR1 SGDLS and CDR2 YYNGEE. The CDR3 extends over 16 amino acids. V lost 0 bases and J lost 5; bases outside the gene matches: 6. The CDR3: CASSVGGTRQTGELFF. As DNA, the CDR3 is TGTGCCAGCAGCGTAGGCGGGACTAGACAGACCGGGGAGCTGTTTTTT.

The CDR3 loop reads CASTSGGIPSSYEQYF. CDR3 nucleotides: TGTGCCAGCACCTCGGGGGGAATTCCTAGCTCCTACGAGCAGTACTTC. The chain recombines TRBV28 with TRBJ2-5; TRBD2 agrees at 7 bases. The J call could be wrong; TRBJ2-7 is a better fit for the DNA end. CDR3 length: 16 amino acids. The germline V gene encodes CDR1 MDHEN and CDR2 SYDVKM.

The V call is TRBV5-1, the J call TRBJ2-7, with D maybe TRBD1 (7 bases). Germline CDR1 is SGHRS and CDR2 is YFSETQ. CDR3 size: 15 residues. The V end was cut by 5 bases, the J end by 3 bases, with 18 bases between. The CDR3 DNA sequence: TGCGCCAGCAGGCGGACCGGGACAGCGGGCTACGAGCAGTACTTC. It specifies CASRRTGTAGYEQYF.

This clone showed up just once. CDR3 in DNA: TGTGCCTGGAGTGGGGGGCTAGGCAATCAGCCCCAGCATTTT. Translated, it gives CAWSGGLGNQPQHF. This chain uses TRBV30 with TRBJ1-5; weak D call: TRBD1 (6 bases). This CDR3 spans 14 amino acids. V was pared by 1 base and J by 2 bases, with 9 bases between. In germline, CDR1 is GTSNPN, CDR2 SVGIG (reference sequence).

The rearrangement uses TRBV7-9 and TRBJ2-7; possibly TRBD1 or TRBD2 for D (5 bases each). The CDR3 loop spans 13 amino acids. Germline assignment: CDR1 SEHNR and CDR2 FQNEAQ (reference sequence). The V and J ends lost 10 bases and 5 bases respectively, with 18 bases between them. CDR3 sequence (DNA): TGTGCCACCCCTAGGGGACCCGGGGACGAGCAGTACTTC. Translation gives CATPRGPGDEQYF. Filled out from reference TRBV7-9 and TRBJ2-7, the complete variable domain reads DTGVSQNPRHKITKRGQNVTFRCDPISEHNRLYWYRQTLGQGPEFLTYFQNEAQLEKSRLLSDRFSAERPKGSFSTLEIQRTEQGDSAMYLCATPRGPGDEQYFGPGTRLTVT.

The chain uses TRBV5-6 and TRBJ1-5; maybe TRBD1 (5 bases). Germline assignment: CDR1 SGHDT and CDR2 YYEEEE. The length of the CDR3 is 19 residues. V lost 0 bases and J lost 1, with 20 bases in between. CDR3 in DNA: TGTGCCAGCAGCTTGGGCCCCCCTTTTGGGGGAGCGAGCAATCAGCCCCAGCATTTT. This sequence encodes CASSLGPPFGGASNQPQHF.

This chain connects TRBV28 to TRBJ2-7; weak D call: TRBD2 (5 bases). CDR1 is MDHEN and CDR2 is SYDVKM in the germline V gene. This CDR3 is built from 17 residues. V was cut by 8 bases and J by 3 bases, with 26 bases left in between. CDR3 in amino acids: CASFAPRLGLARYEQYF. The CDR3 nucleotides read TGTGCCAGCTTTGCCCCCCGCCTCGGGCTAGCCCGCTACGAGCAGTACTTC.

The chain links TRBV30 to TRBJ2-5; D is undetermined. The J call may be mistaken, given a closer DNA end match to TRBJ2-7. The CDR3 loop spans 12 amino acids. Germline lookup yields CDR1 GTSNPN and CDR2 SVGIG (reference sequence). The CDR3 DNA reads as TGTGCCTGGAGCCTACTGGCCTACGAGCAGTACTTC. The encoded protein is CAWSLLAYEQYF.

The chain is built from TRBV6-4 and TRBJ1-1, with 9 bases identical to TRBD1. There are 13 residues in the CDR3. With V trimmed by 4 bases and J by 4 bases, 1 base remained unmatched. Germline lookup yields CDR1 MRHNA and CDR2 SNTAGT. The chain's CDR3 is CASSVQGATEAFF. In DNA form, the CDR3 reads TGTGCCAGCAGTGTACAGGGGGCCACTGAAGCTTTCTTT.

This chain joins TRBV5-1 and TRBJ2-2; tentatively, D is TRBD2 (5 bases). This CDR3 region has 16 residues. V was shortened by 4 bases and J by 3 bases, with 16 bases between the two germline ends. Germline V gene lookup returns CDR1 SGHRS and CDR2 YFSETQ. DNA of the CDR3: TGCGCCAGCAGCCCGATACTAGTATCGTACACCGGGGAGCTGTTTTTT. Its protein product is CASSPILVSYTGELFF.